The present T cell receptor beta chain was sequenced within a study of T cell responses to AZD1222 COVID-19 vaccine. With 0 bases removed from V and 3 bases from J, the gap between germline ends came to 5 bases. The germline V gene has CDR1 SGHAT and CDR2 FQNNGV. This CDR3 is 13 amino acids long. This table comes from immunoSEQ multiplex PCR, and its TCRdb copy is limited to in-frame clones, with some not included. The sample gives fewer than 150,000 clones, roughly 87% of which show up once; roughly a tenth is in the top ten. The chain couples TRBV11-2 to TRBJ1-1; D not certain. This TCR came from an adult in good health. The source material was peripheral blood, sampled on day 0 of AZD1222 vaccination. In DNA form, the CDR3 reads TGTGCCAGCAGCTTAGATGTTTACACTGAAGCTTTCTTT. Encoded protein: CASSLDVYTEAFF.